These 27 T cell receptor beta chains were all obtained from the same sample, sequenced in a study of blood T cells in healthy people across ages. A second PCR of 7 to 11 cycles used a sample-barcoded 5' primer and a J-beta primer mix. MiXCR, applied by TCRdb to the 5' RACE reads, yields one record per CDR3 protein. Of some 640,000 distinct CDR3 sequences listed, about 28% are singletons. Input material: blood. These receptors originate from a woman of 80 years or more in good health.

This clonotype has only a few counts. The rearrangement joins TRBV28 to TRBJ1-1; D might be TRBD1 (5 bases). The CDR3 runs 14 residues. The germline gives CDR1 MDHEN, CDR2 SYDVKM. Trimming removed 3 bases at V and 5 bases at J, with 13 bases between. CDR3 region: CASSLGVRGTEAFF. CDR3 in DNA: TGTGCCAGCAGTTTGGGAGTACGGGGGACTGAAGCTTTCTTT. Filled out from reference TRBV28 and TRBJ1-1, the complete variable domain reads DVKVTQSSRYLVKRTGEKVFLECVQDMDHENMFWYRQDPGLGLRLIYFSYDVKMKEKGDIPEGYSVSREKKERFSLILESASTNQTSMYLCASSLGVRGTEAFFGQGTRLTVV.

This clonotype was seen only a few times. The genes are TRBV6-2 or TRBV6-3 and TRBJ1-5, with no clear D. Germline CDR1 MNHEY, CDR2 SVGEGT. This CDR3 contains 14 residues. Trimming took off 1 base at V and 3 bases at J, with 7 bases between the two ends. The CDR3 DNA sequence: TGTGCCAGCAGTTACTTCGGGCCCAATCAGCCCCAGCATTTT. Translating gives CASSYFGPNQPQHF.

The chain combines TRBV15 with TRBJ1-2; D is possibly TRBD1 (6 bases). The V gene's germline CDR1 is LNHNV and CDR2 YYDKDF (reference sequence). The V gene lost 1 base and the J gene lost 4 bases, with 10 bases spanning the gap. The CDR3 totals 14 residues. The CDR3 nucleotides are TGTGCCACCAGCAGAGGCAGGGGTAGCTATGGCTACACCTTC. As protein: CATSRGRGSYGYTF.

V is TRBV11-2 and J is TRBJ1-1, with D perhaps matching TRBD1 (6 bases). The CDR3 has 16 amino acids. The germline V and J ends were trimmed by 4 bases and 0 bases, with 15 bases remaining between them. The V gene's germline CDR1 is SGHAT and CDR2 FQNNGV. The DNA of the CDR3 is TGTGCCAGCAGCTCATCGCGGACAGCACTGAACACTGAAGCTTTCTTT. Residues: CASSSSRTALNTEAFF. The whole variable domain, remainder taken from reference TRBV11-2 and TRBJ1-1, is EAGVAQSPRYKIIEKRQSVAFWCNPISGHATLYWYQQILGQGPKLLIQFQNNGVVDDSQLPKDRFSAERLKGVDSTLKIQPAKLEDSAVYLCASSSSRTALNTEAFFGQGTRLTVV.

With respect to this clonotype: One junction end does not reproduce the germline sequence, and a read error may be involved. J is TRBJ2-7 and V is TRBV20-1; the D is unclear. The CDR3 spans 15 residues. Germline V gene sequence: CDR1 DFQATT, CDR2 SNEGSKA (reference sequence). The CDR3 reads CSARDSSHSSHEQYF. The CDR3 DNA sequence: TGCAGTGCTAGAGATAGCTCCCACAGCTCCCACGAGCAGTACTTC.

At least ten counts were recorded for this clonotype. J is TRBJ2-7 and V is TRBV9; D is perhaps TRBD2 (5 bases). CDR3 length equals 16 residues. V was cut by 3 bases and J by 3 bases, with 19 bases left in between. Per the germline V gene, CDR1 is SGDLS and CDR2 is YYNGEE. CDR3 nucleotides: TGTGCCAGCAGCGCCGCACTCCCCGGGGAGAGCTACGAGCAGTACTTC. Protein product: CASSAALPGESYEQYF.

This clonotype appeared many times. This sequence joins TRBV9 and TRBJ1-5; 9 bases fit TRBD1. Germline V gene data show CDR1 as SGDLS and CDR2 as YYNGEE. This CDR3 contains 14 residues. Losses at the gene ends were 4 bases for V and 6 bases for J; bases not matched to a gene: 5. CDR3 nucleotides: TGTGCCAGCAGCTTCGGACAGGGGTTTCAGCCCCAGCATTTT. Protein sequence: CASSFGQGFQPQHF. The entire variable domain, with the rest obtained from reference TRBV9 and TRBJ1-5, is as follows: DSGVTQTPKHLITATGQRVTLRCSPRSGDLSVYWYQQSLDQGLQFLIQYYNGEERAKGNILERFSAQQFPDLHSELNLSSLELGDSALYFCASSFGQGFQPQHFGDGTRLSIL.

V and J are TRBV5-4 and TRBJ1-1, with 7 bases fitting TRBD1. The ends lost 5 bases at V and 6 bases at J; junction bases unmatched: 16. CDR1 SGHNT and CDR2 YYREEE come from the germline V gene (reference sequence). The CDR3 contains 16 residues. The CDR3 loop is CASRPGQTQMGSEAFF. The CDR3 bases are TGTGCCAGCAGACCGGGACAGACCCAGATGGGGTCTGAAGCTTTCTTT.

The chain is built from TRBV20-1 and TRBJ2-3, with D possibly TRBD1 on 6 matching bases. V shed 6 bases and J shed 0 bases, with 19 bases lying between them. The CDR3 contains 16 residues. CDR1 and CDR2 from the germline V gene are DFQATT and SNEGSKA (reference sequence). This chain's CDR3 is CSATQGKITSTDTQYF. CDR3 nucleotide sequence: TGCAGTGCCACCCAGGGGAAGATCACTAGCACAGATACGCAGTATTTT.

This rearrangement joins TRBV19 to TRBJ2-3; 7 bases agree with TRBD2. The CDR3 has 16 residues. V trimming: 5 bases; J trimming: 0 bases; junction bases outside the gene matches: 8. CDR1 is LNHDA, CDR2 SQIVND, per germline (reference sequence). Written as DNA, the CDR3 is TGTGCCAGTAGTGCCCCTTGGGAGGGAAGCACAGATACGCAGTATTTT. Translation: CASSAPWEGSTDTQYF.

This chain joins TRBV18 and TRBJ2-3, with 10 bases matching TRBD1. Losses at the gene ends were 6 bases for V and 5 bases for J; bases not matched to a gene: 8. The V gene's germline CDR1 is KGHSH and CDR2 LQKENI. This CDR3 contains 15 residues. CDR3 in DNA: TGTGCCAGCTCGGAATCGACAGGGGGCTTAGATACGCAGTATTTT. Amino acid sequence: CASSESTGGLDTQYF.

The chain joins TRBV20-1 to TRBJ2-2; no firm D call. Deletions cut 3 bases from V and 0 bases from J, with 8 bases between. The CDR3 is 14 amino acids. Per germline, CDR1 DFQATT and CDR2 SNEGSKA (reference sequence). This chain's CDR3 is CSASLPANTGELFF. CDR3 nucleotides: TGCAGTGCTAGCCTTCCCGCGAACACCGGGGAGCTGTTTTTT.

This clonotype was seen ten or more times. The chain combines TRBV20-1 with TRBJ2-5; D remains ambiguous. The germline gives CDR1 DFQATT, CDR2 SNEGSKA (reference sequence). The CDR3 consists of 14 residues. V shed 3 bases and J shed 2 bases, with 13 bases lying between them. CDR3 region: CSASPVGWQETQYF. The CDR3 coding sequence is TGCAGTGCTAGTCCAGTGGGTTGGCAAGAGACCCAGTACTTC.

This clonotype occurred a few times. This may come from a read error, since a much larger clone is one base off. V and J are TRBV20-1 and TRBJ2-3; TRBD2 matches 8 bases. With 6 bases clipped from V and 5 bases from J, the junction kept 10 bases outside the gene matches. This CDR3 contains 14 residues. The germline V gene has CDR1 DFQATT and CDR2 SNEGSKA (reference sequence). CDR3 loop: CSAKTSEVIDTQYF. The CDR3 region has the DNA TGCAGTGCAAAGACTAGCGAGGTCATAGATACGCAGTATTTT.

A remark on this clonotype: This may stem from a read error, because a much larger clone lies one nucleotide away. This chain uses TRBV18 with TRBJ2-1; possibly TRBD2 for D (5 bases). Looked up from germline, CDR1 is KGHSH and CDR2 is LQKENI. CDR3 size: 13 residues. Trimming removed 4 bases from V and 8 bases from J, with 12 bases in between. The CDR3 nucleotides are TGTGCCAGCTCACGAACTAGTGGCCATGAGCAGTTCTTC. The encoded protein is CASSRTSGHEQFF. Drawing the rest from reference TRBV18 and TRBJ2-1, the complete variable domain is NAGVMQNPRHLVRRRGQEARLRCSPMKGHSHVYWYRQLPEEGLKFMVYLQKENIIDESGMPKERFSAEFPKEGPSILRIQQVVRGDSAAYFCASSRTSGHEQFFGPGTRLTVL.

This clonotype turned up a few times. A single base separates this from a much larger clone, so it may be a read error. The chain is built from TRBV6-5 and TRBJ2-7; 12 bases agree with TRBD2. J lost 7 bases, V lost 5 bases, and 12 bases had no gene match. This CDR3 has 16 amino acids. Germline V gene data show CDR1 as MNHEY and CDR2 as SVGAGI. DNA for the CDR3: TGTGCCAGCAGTCCAACTCTAGCGGGGGGGAACAATGAGCAGTACTTC. Translation gives CASSPTLAGGNNEQYF.

A remark on this clonotype: It may be a read error: a sequence one base away is much more abundant. V gene TRBV7-2 combines with J gene TRBJ1-2, with TRBD1 identical over 8 bases. Trimming removed 10 bases from V and 7 bases from J; junction bases left unmatched: 17. CDR3 length equals 15 residues. Germline CDR1 and CDR2: SGHTA and FQGNSA. The chain's CDR3 is CANQSDRGLGAGYTF. The CDR3, as DNA: TGTGCCAACCAATCCGACAGGGGCTTGGGAGCTGGCTACACCTTC.

This clonotype was detected once. V usage is TRBV5-1 and J usage is TRBJ2-6; a possible D gene is TRBD1 (6 bases). Between the trimmed V and J ends, which lost 2 bases and 2 bases, there was a span of 8 bases. This CDR3 is 15 amino acids long. Germline V gene sequence: CDR1 SGHRS, CDR2 YFSETQ. CDR3 amino acids: CASSFAGAGANVLTF. CDR3 DNA sequence: TGCGCCAGCAGCTTCGCAGGGGCTGGGGCCAACGTCCTGACTTTC.

V gene TRBV12-3 or TRBV12-4 combines with J gene TRBJ2-4, with D perhaps TRBD2 (6 bases). V was cut by 1 base and J by 1 base, with 14 bases left in between. The CDR3 is made up of 17 amino acids. The CDR3 spells CASSLEYWGGAKNIQYF. Written as DNA, the CDR3 is TGTGCCAGCAGTTTAGAGTACTGGGGAGGTGCCAAAAACATTCAGTACTTC.

Ten or more counts support this clonotype. J is TRBJ2-7 and V is TRBV7-2, with a weak D call TRBD2 (5 bases). This CDR3 contains 16 residues. V gave up 5 bases and J gave up 0 bases, with 17 bases separating them. The germline gives CDR1 SGHTA, CDR2 FQGNSA. The chain's CDR3 is CASSPTARRDSYEQYF. In DNA form, the CDR3 reads TGTGCCAGCAGCCCGACCGCCCGACGGGACTCCTACGAGCAGTACTTC.

In the case of this clonotype: A read error is possible here, since a much larger clone lies one base away. The CDR3 loop is CGALLYNEQFF. CDR3 sequence (DNA): TGCGGTGCTCTCCTCTACAATGAGCAGTTCTTC. The chain couples TRBV20-1 to TRBJ2-1; D gene unclear. Germline loops: CDR1 DFQATT, CDR2 SNEGSKA (reference sequence). The CDR3 length is 11 residues.

This clonotype was counted a few times. The V and J genes are TRBV18 and TRBJ2-6, with 7 bases aligning to TRBD2. Germline V gene data show CDR1 as KGHSH and CDR2 as LQKENI. V lost 3 bases to trimming and J lost 0 bases; unmatched junction nucleotides: 2. The CDR3 runs 16 residues. The DNA of the CDR3 is TGTGCCAGCTCACCGCGGGGGATCTCTGGGGCCAACGTCCTGACTTTC. Translating it yields CASSPRGISGANVLTF. The variable domain in full, completed from reference TRBV18 and TRBJ2-6, reads NAGVMQNPRHLVRRRGQEARLRCSPMKGHSHVYWYRQLPEEGLKFMVYLQKENIIDESGMPKERFSAEFPKEGPSILRIQQVVRGDSAAYFCASSPRGISGANVLTFGAGSRLTVL.

This clonotype has only a few counts. V and J are TRBV6-5 and TRBJ1-6, with 8 positions matching TRBD1. J lost 10 bases, V lost 4 bases, and 6 bases had no gene match. There are 14 residues in the CDR3. Looked up from germline, CDR1 is MNHEY and CDR2 is SVGAGI. CDR3 region: CASSSGTGYSPLHF. In DNA, the CDR3 is TGTGCCAGCAGTTCCGGGACAGGCTACTCACCCCTCCACTTT.

Note on this clonotype: A much larger clone lies one base from this, so it may be a read error. J is TRBJ2-1 and V is TRBV20-1; 7 nucleotides line up with TRBD1. The CDR3 consists of 15 residues. The V and J ends lost 6 bases and 8 bases, in that order; junction bases with no gene match: 16. Germline CDR1 reads DFQATT; CDR2 reads SNEGSKA (reference sequence). CDR3 loop: CSAPRQGGLIDEQFF. The CDR3 DNA is TGCAGTGCCCCCAGACAGGGTGGGCTTATCGATGAGCAGTTCTTC.

With regard to this clonotype: A much larger clone sits a single nucleotide away, making a read error possible. The V call is TRBV25-1, the J call TRBJ2-7, with D unresolved. Germline loops: CDR1 MGHDK, CDR2 SYGVNS. The CDR3 has 14 residues. CDR3 in DNA: TGTGCCAGCAGGGAATTTAGCTTGCCCTACGAGCAGTACTTC. It codes for CASREFSLPYEQYF.

The V call is TRBV6-4, the J call TRBJ2-1, with 8 bases aligning to TRBD1. The CDR3 consists of 14 residues. Germline V gives CDR1 MRHNA, CDR2 SNTAGT. With V trimmed by 10 bases and J by 6 bases, 11 bases remained unmatched. Written as DNA, the CDR3 is TGTGCCAACGACCCAACTACAGGGGGCAATGAGCAGTTCTTC. As protein: CANDPTTGGNEQFF.

As for this clonotype: A much larger clone is a single base away; this may be a read error. J is TRBJ2-1 and V is TRBV27; the D gene is possibly TRBD2 (6 bases). The better agreement between TRBJ2-7 and the DNA end casts doubt on the J call. The CDR3 runs to 16 residues. Germline V gene sequence: CDR1 MNHEY, CDR2 SMNVEV (reference sequence). The CDR3 DNA reads as TGTGCCAGCAGTTTTAGAGCCCGGGGGAGAAACAATGAGCAGTACTTC. Its translation is CASSFRARGRNNEQYF.